This entry lists 2 T cell receptor beta chains sequenced from one sample in a study of OX40 agonist ivuxolimab in advanced cancers. Library method: the immunoSEQ multiplex PCR assay. Sourced from immuneACCESS, this table was stored by TCRdb with only in-frame sequences that have V and J called. A share of the clones is absent; for the studies checked, an unresolved V gene accounts for under half, and the remainder has no known explanation. This sample has 50,000 to 65,000 clones in its table, and 80% to 85% of those were observed once. Roughly 4.9% of the sample goes to the ten largest clones. The sequencing here drew on CD4+ or CD8+ T cells sorted from blood, taken in a trial of the OX40 agonist ivuxolimab. The receptors come from an adult with an advanced solid tumor such as melanoma, head and neck, liver or kidney cancer.

The V call is TRBV7-2, the J call TRBJ2-5, with TRBD2 matching over 8 bases. Germline V lookup: CDR1 SGHTA, CDR2 FQGNSA. This CDR3 is 19 amino acids long. With 2 bases clipped from V and 0 bases from J, the junction kept 14 bases outside the gene matches. The CDR3 region is CASSLNSWASGRYQETQYF. The DNA for the CDR3 is TGTGCCAGCAGCTTAAACTCGTGGGCTAGCGGGCGGTACCAAGAGACCCAGTACTTC.

The chain uses TRBV2 and TRBJ2-1; D perhaps matches TRBD2 (6 bases). The CDR3 has 13 amino acids. V was clipped by 5 bases and J by 10 bases, with 15 bases between them. CDR1 is SNHLY, CDR2 FYNNEI, per germline. CDR3 DNA: TGTGCCAGCAGTTCCTTACCTCTAGCGGAGCAGTTCTTC. Translating gives CASSSLPLAEQFF.